Presented here are 5 T cell receptor beta chains from one specimen sequenced in a study of blood T cell repertoires in COVID-19. Sequencing used immunoSEQ multiplex PCR; TCRdb keeps in-frame clones, though not all of them. The sample lists over 400,000 clones, approximately 91% seen once, with roughly 8.5% in the top ten. The sequencing input was PBMCs or T cells enriched from blood (not recorded which). The receptors were gathered from a woman aged 55 to 70 who had recovered from COVID-19.

The count of this clone is one. This sequence joins TRBV18 and TRBJ1-5; D gene uncertain. Trimming left V 3 bases short and J 0 bases short, with 12 bases between. In germline, CDR1 is KGHSH, CDR2 LQKENI. The CDR3 totals 16 residues. The CDR3 is CASSPPFRNSNQPQHF. Here the CDR3 DNA reads TGTGCCAGCTCACCGCCATTCAGGAATAGCAATCAGCCCCAGCATTTT.

The CDR3 DNA reads TGCGCCAGCAGCCAAGCAGGGGTGAACTATGGCTACACCTTC. This translates into CASSQAGVNYGYTF. The chain combines TRBV4-1 with TRBJ1-2; TRBD1 might be the D (6 bases). Germline CDR1 reads MGHRA; CDR2 reads YSYEKL. This CDR3 contains 14 residues. The V and J ends lost 1 base and 2 bases respectively, with 8 bases between them.

This sequence joins TRBV6-4 and TRBJ1-2; TRBD1 aligns across 10 bases. J was trimmed by 9 bases and V by 2 bases; bases with no gene match: 3. From germline, CDR1 is MRHNA and CDR2 SNTAGT. The CDR3 sequence is 13 residues long. The CDR3 sequence: CASSDRDRGSYTF. CDR3 coding DNA: TGTGCCAGCAGTGACCGGGACAGGGGTAGCTACACCTTC.

This clone was detected a few times. V and J are TRBV11-3 and TRBJ2-2; D might be TRBD1 (6 bases). Germline V lookup: CDR1 SGHNT, CDR2 YENEEA. With 5 bases removed from V and 3 bases from J, the gap between germline ends came to 10 bases. The CDR3 loop spans 14 amino acids. CDR3 sequence: CASSPRTDTGELFF. CDR3 in DNA: TGTGCCAGCAGCCCCCGGACAGACACCGGGGAGCTGTTTTTT.

The rearrangement joins TRBV2 to TRBJ1-5, with D hard to call. The CDR3 covers 15 residues. V lost 6 bases and J 0 bases, leaving 12 bases between the germline ends. In germline, CDR1 is SNHLY, CDR2 FYNNEI. In DNA, the CDR3 is TGTGCCAGCAGCCGGAGCCCGTATAGCAATCAGCCCCAGCATTTT. This codes for CASSRSPYSNQPQHF.